A single sample is the source of the 3 T cell receptor beta chains below, sequenced in a study of T-cell reconstitution after alpha-beta-depleted transplantation in children. Unique molecular identifiers were used to barcode this TCRbeta library. TCRdb recomputed calls from the PCR reads with MiXCR, one row per CDR3 protein. The sample yields approximately 650,000 distinct CDR3 sequences, approximately 14% seen once. Sequencing was performed on PBMCs, taken before TCRalphabeta/CD19-depleted stem cell transplant. Receptors were obtained from a girl aged 2-10 years with congenital amegakaryocytic thrombocytopenia, due to receive a stem cell transplant.

The CDR3 protein is CASSWTRGETQYF. The DNA of the CDR3 is TGTGCCAGCAGTTGGACGAGGGGGGAGACCCAGTACTTC. V is TRBV27 and J is TRBJ2-5, with TRBD1 as a possible D gene (6 bases). The CDR3 has 13 amino acids. V lost 4 bases and J 5 bases, leaving 11 bases between the germline ends. Germline V CDR1 and CDR2: MNHEY, SMNVEV (reference sequence).

This clonotype was found many times. The J gene is TRBJ1-3, the V gene TRBV27; D remains unclear. Trimming took off 6 bases at V and 3 bases at J, with 15 bases between the two ends. CDR3 length: 15 residues. Germline V lookup: CDR1 MNHEY, CDR2 SMNVEV (reference sequence). The CDR3 region has the DNA TGTGCCAGCAGGTCCCTTCTGGGTAGTGGAAACACCATATATTTT. This gives the protein CASRSLLGSGNTIYF.

The genes are TRBV5-1 and TRBJ1-1; D call uncertain. V was shortened by 2 bases and J by 8 bases, with 7 bases between the two germline ends. CDR1 SGHRS and CDR2 YFSETQ come from the germline V gene. This CDR3 has 11 amino acids. The CDR3: CASSFFGEAFF. The CDR3 nucleotides read TGCGCCAGCAGCTTTTTTGGGGAAGCTTTCTTT.